Presented here are 13 T cell receptor beta chains from one specimen sequenced in a study of blood T cells in healthy people across ages (dated by TCRdb to 2015 to 2017). Libraries were prepared through 5' RACE. TCRdb records Illumina HiSeq 2500 as the sequencer. A second 7 to 11 cycle PCR used a sample-barcoded 5' primer and a J-beta primer mix. TCRdb reprocessed the public reads (quality trimming at Q25 with fastp, clone calling with MiXCR) and kept in-frame beta chains. Entries are consolidated by CDR3 protein sequence, retaining the most common genes and DNA. This sample holds around 780,000 distinct CDR3 sequences; about a quarter were observed only once. Around 3% of the sample is in the top ten clones. The sample was also reused in another study, on T cells of mothers and their children.

Sequenced: blood. The receptors originated from a boy aged 5-17 years in good health.

This clonotype was observed a handful of times. CDR3 in amino acids: CASSGALNTGELFF. The CDR3 nucleotides read TGTGCCAGCAGCGGGGCCTTGAACACCGGGGAGCTGTTTTTT. This chain links TRBV5-4 with TRBJ2-2, with a weak D call TRBD1 (5 bases). The germline V and J ends were trimmed by 4 bases and 1 base, with 8 bases remaining between them. The CDR3 has 14 amino acids. Germline V gives CDR1 SGHNT, CDR2 YYREEE (reference sequence).

This clonotype was observed a handful of times. The V call is TRBV7-3, the J call TRBJ1-2; 8 nucleotides line up with TRBD1. Germline V gives CDR1 SGHTA, CDR2 FQGTGA. The V and J ends lost 5 bases and 8 bases, in that order; junction bases with no gene match: 10. The CDR3 length is 14 residues. CDR3 sequence: CASSPGGEGGGYTF. The CDR3 DNA sequence: TGTGCCAGCAGCCCAGGGGGCGAGGGTGGCGGCTACACCTTC.

The chain links TRBV7-2 to TRBJ2-3, with TRBD1 as a possible D gene (5 bases). With 2 bases removed from V and 10 bases from J, the gap between germline ends came to 10 bases. CDR3 length equals 12 residues. Germline CDR1 SGHTA, CDR2 FQGNSA. CDR3 residues: CASSLRGLPQYF. In DNA form, the CDR3 reads TGTGCCAGCAGCTTAAGGGGTTTGCCGCAGTATTTT.

The sample holds a few counts of this clonotype. The chain recombines TRBV2 with TRBJ2-7, with TRBD2 matching 8 bases. Trimming cost V 7 bases and J 2 bases; bases outside gene matches: 10. CDR1 SNHLY and CDR2 FYNNEI come from the germline V gene. This CDR3 has 15 residues. CDR3 sequence reads: CASNWVGGAPYEQYF. CDR3 coding DNA: TGTGCCAGCAACTGGGTCGGGGGGGCCCCCTACGAGCAGTACTTC.

This clonotype was seen more than once but under ten times. This chain connects TRBV15 to TRBJ1-5; weak D call: TRBD1 (5 bases). The CDR3 runs 17 residues. V lost 5 bases and J lost 0, with 17 bases in between. Germline V gene sequence: CDR1 LNHNV, CDR2 YYDKDF (reference sequence). The CDR3 bases are TGTGCCACCAGCTTCGCCTGGGGCGGAGATAGCAATCAGCCCCAGCATTTT. Amino acids: CATSFAWGGDSNQPQHF.

V gene TRBV30 combines with J gene TRBJ2-1; 9 positions agree with TRBD2. V lost 0 bases, J lost 6 bases, and 6 bases stayed unmatched. The CDR3 has 15 residues. Germline CDR1 and CDR2: GTSNPN and SVGIG (reference sequence). CDR3 nucleotide sequence: TGTGCCTGGAGTGTATCCGGCGGGGGGGCCAATGAGCAGTTCTTC. Translation: CAWSVSGGGANEQFF.

This clonotype appeared a few times. The chain joins TRBV5-1 to TRBJ2-1; weak D call: TRBD2 (7 bases). CDR1 and CDR2 from the germline V gene are SGHRS and YFSETQ. The V and J ends lost 1 base and 3 bases respectively, with 23 bases between them. The CDR3 consists of 19 residues. DNA of the CDR3: TGCGCCAGCAGCTTGTTCGAGAGGGGGGGCCTTCGGTACTACAATGAGCAGTTCTTC. It yields the protein CASSLFERGGLRYYNEQFF.

This clonotype was seen more than once but under ten times. This chain links TRBV5-1 with TRBJ2-5; D tentatively fits TRBD1 or TRBD2 (5 bases each). The V gene lost 1 base and the J gene lost 3 bases, with 13 bases spanning the gap. Germline values: CDR1 SGHRS, CDR2 YFSETQ. CDR3 length: 15 amino acids. This CDR3 reads CASSLWLGREETQYF. The CDR3 DNA sequence: TGCGCCAGCAGCTTGTGGCTGGGACGGGAAGAGACCCAGTACTTC.

The chain employs TRBV19 and TRBJ1-1; 7 positions match TRBD1. The CDR3 contains 11 residues. The V segment lost 10 bases and the J segment 6 bases; nucleotides outside the gene matches: 5. Germline lookup yields CDR1 LNHDA and CDR2 SQIVND (reference sequence). CDR3: CATGQVAEAFF. The CDR3 DNA reads as TGTGCCACTGGACAGGTGGCTGAAGCTTTCTTT.

This chain joins TRBV4-2 and TRBJ2-3; D might be TRBD2 (5 bases). Trimming removed 0 bases at V and 2 bases at J, with 15 bases between. The CDR3 spans 17 residues. CDR1 and CDR2 from the germline V gene are LGHNA and YNFKEQ. The DNA for the CDR3 is TGTGCCAGCAGCCAAGACCCTGGCGGGTTATTCACAGATACGCAGTATTTT. It yields the protein CASSQDPGGLFTDTQYF.

This clonotype was counted once. The V and J genes are TRBV5-1 and TRBJ1-2, with D possibly TRBD1 on 5 matching bases. Germline CDR1 reads SGHRS; CDR2 reads YFSETQ. The CDR3 is 14 residues long. Trimming removed 4 bases at V and 7 bases at J, with 17 bases between. The CDR3 loop is CASSLEEGVGGYTF. The CDR3 coding sequence is TGCGCCAGCAGCCTGGAGGAAGGGGTGGGTGGCTACACCTTC.

This chain connects TRBV2 to TRBJ2-5; 13 bases fit TRBD2. The assigned J gene may be wrong: the sequence end matches TRBJ2-7 better. The CDR3 extends over 17 amino acids. CDR1 is SNHLY and CDR2 is FYNNEI in the germline V gene. As DNA, the CDR3 is TGTGCCAGCAGTGGGACTAGCGGGGGCCCTAGCTCCTACGAGCAGTACTTC. It is translated as CASSGTSGGPSSYEQYF.

This clonotype has just a few counts. This chain joins TRBV5-5 and TRBJ2-5; 9 bases fit TRBD2. The J call could be wrong; TRBJ2-1 is a better fit for the DNA end. The germline V gene has CDR1 SGHKS and CDR2 YYEKEE (reference sequence). This CDR3 region has 14 residues. The CDR3: CASSFRRGGNEQFF. DNA for the CDR3: TGTGCCAGCAGCTTTCGGCGGGGGGGAAATGAGCAGTTCTTC.